These 20 T cell receptor beta chains came from one sample sequenced in a study of blood T cell repertoires in COVID-19 (dated by TCRdb to between 2020 and 2021). The library was generated by the immunoSEQ multiplex PCR assay. TCRdb limited this immuneACCESS table to in-frame rearrangements with V and J called. A share of clones is missing; checked studies link under half to unresolved V genes, and the rest is unexplained. This sample comprises fewer than 70,000 clones, around 90% of them detected only once. The ten largest clones add up to 2% to 2.5% of the sample. Material: peripheral blood. Every receptor here comes from a human donor in a cohort sampled during active COVID-19.

The gene calls are TRBV6-2 or TRBV6-3 and TRBJ2-5; D may be TRBD1 (6 bases). Trimming shortened V by 6 bases and J by 5 bases, and 13 bases separated the two germline ends. From germline, CDR1 is MNHEY and CDR2 SVGEGT. This CDR3 comprises 13 residues. CDR3 DNA: TGTGCCAGCAGCAACAGGGAATGGGAGACCCAGTACTTC. Protein product: CASSNREWETQYF.

The rearrangement uses TRBV5-1 and TRBJ2-3; tentatively, D is TRBD1 (5 bases). V was cut by 1 base and J by 2 bases, with 8 bases left in between. From germline, CDR1 is SGHRS and CDR2 YFSETQ. The CDR3 is made up of 14 amino acids. The CDR3 loop reads CASSLPDNTDTQYF. Here the CDR3 DNA reads TGCGCCAGCAGCTTGCCGGACAACACAGATACGCAGTATTTT.

The chain carries TRBV5-1 and TRBJ2-7, with a weak D call TRBD2 (6 bases). CDR1 and CDR2 (germline): SGHRS, YFSETQ. This CDR3 spans 14 amino acids. Trimming cost V 1 base and J 5 bases, with 13 bases left between them. CDR3 residues: CASSLSVGEDEQYF. CDR3 coding DNA: TGCGCCAGCAGCTTGTCAGTAGGGGAGGACGAGCAGTACTTC.

This chain uses TRBV7-9 with TRBJ2-1, with 7 bases lining up with TRBD1. The V segment lost 5 bases and the J segment 1 base; nucleotides outside the gene matches: 2. The V gene's germline CDR1 is SEHNR and CDR2 FQNEAQ (reference sequence). The CDR3 totals 14 residues. The CDR3 coding sequence is TGTGCCAGCAGCCTGGGACAGTCCTACAATGAGCAGTTCTTC. It yields the protein CASSLGQSYNEQFF.

This chain links TRBV28 with TRBJ2-7; D is unclear. From germline, CDR1 is MDHEN and CDR2 SYDVKM. The CDR3 extends over 16 amino acids. Between the trimmed V and J ends, which lost 2 bases and 2 bases, there was a span of 16 bases. In DNA form, the CDR3 reads TGTGCCAGCAGTTTAGAGCTTGCCCGAACCCCCTACGAGCAGTACTTC. It codes for CASSLELARTPYEQYF.

This clone was seen a handful of times. The chain couples TRBV9 to TRBJ2-2; no clear D. The CDR3 spans 13 residues. CDR1 is SGDLS and CDR2 is YYNGEE in the germline V gene. V dropped 0 bases and J dropped 7 bases, with 7 bases sitting between them. The CDR3 region is CASSVDSLGELFF. CDR3 DNA: TGTGCCAGCAGCGTAGATTCCCTCGGGGAGCTGTTTTTT.

The chain uses TRBV24-1 and TRBJ2-3; 8 bases match TRBD2. The CDR3 has 15 residues. The germline CDR1 and CDR2 sequences are KGHDR and SFDVKD. After removal of 3 bases from V and 6 bases from J, the junction contained 7 bases not matched to a gene. This CDR3 reads CATSDPTPGGDTQYF. CDR3 coding DNA: TGTGCCACCAGTGATCCGACCCCGGGGGGGGATACGCAGTATTTT.

The chain is built from TRBV14 and TRBJ2-7; D is possibly TRBD2 (5 bases). The germline gives CDR1 SGHDN, CDR2 FVKESK. The CDR3 loop spans 16 amino acids. V lost 0 bases and J 6 bases, leaving 18 bases between the germline ends. The CDR3 protein is CASSQDVLAPLREQYF. The DNA of the CDR3 is TGTGCCAGCAGCCAAGATGTCCTAGCCCCTCTTCGCGAGCAGTACTTC.

This sequence joins TRBV5-1 and TRBJ1-3; D is undetermined. V was clipped by 5 bases and J by 0 bases, with 9 bases between them. The V gene's germline CDR1 is SGHRS and CDR2 YFSETQ. The CDR3 is 14 residues long. The DNA for the CDR3 is TGCGCCAGCAGTTCAGCGAGCTCTGGAAACACCATATATTTT. It is translated as CASSSASSGNTIYF.

The genes are TRBV3-1 (or the pseudogene TRBV3-2) and TRBJ1-6; D is uncertain. The V end lost 5 bases, the J end lost 7 bases, and 6 bases lay between the germline ends. CDR3 length: 12 amino acids. Germline values: CDR1 LGHDT, CDR2 YNNKEL (reference sequence). The CDR3 is CASSVQNSPLHF. In DNA, the CDR3 is TGTGCCAGCAGCGTCCAGAATTCACCCCTCCACTTT.

The V gene is TRBV7-2, the J gene TRBJ2-5; 8 bases map to TRBD1. The germline CDR1 and CDR2 sequences are SGHTA and FQGNSA. The CDR3 sequence is 15 residues long. Trimming at V came to 5 bases and at J to 4 bases, leaving 9 bases not matched to a gene. CDR3 nucleotides: TGTGCCAGCAGCGCAGGGGGCGCGCATGTAGAGACCCAGTACTTC. Residues: CASSAGGAHVETQYF.

The V and J genes are TRBV27 and TRBJ2-3; no clear D gene. This CDR3 spans 14 amino acids. CDR1 is MNHEY and CDR2 is SMNVEV in the germline V gene (reference sequence). V lost 2 bases to trimming and J lost 0 bases, with 6 bases between them. The CDR3 reads CASSLELSTDTQYF. CDR3 coding DNA: TGTGCCAGCAGTTTAGAACTGAGCACAGATACGCAGTATTTT.

The chain joins TRBV5-8 to TRBJ2-7, with TRBD1 identical over 9 bases. Germline CDR1 is SGHTS and CDR2 is YDEGEE. V lost 5 bases, J lost 2 bases, and 2 bases stayed unmatched. The CDR3 is 13 amino acids. Here the CDR3 DNA reads TGTGCCAGCAGTCGGACAGGGGCCTACGAGCAGTACTTC. Translated, it gives CASSRTGAYEQYF.

CDR3 sequence (DNA): TGTGCCAGCAGTGGACCGGGACACACAAATAGCAATCAGCCCCAGCATTTT. Translation gives CASSGPGHTNSNQPQHF. V and J are TRBV6-1 and TRBJ1-5, with D perhaps matching TRBD1 (6 bases). Germline V gives CDR1 MNHNS, CDR2 SASEGT. V lost 4 bases and J lost 0, with 16 bases in between. The CDR3 is made up of 17 amino acids.

This clone showed up just a few times. The rearrangement links TRBV28 to TRBJ2-2; 7 nucleotides line up with TRBD2. V trimming: 1 base; J trimming: 2 bases; junction bases outside the gene matches: 13. The CDR3 is 19 amino acids. Germline CDR1 is MDHEN and CDR2 is SYDVKM. The CDR3: CASSLFYLTGTINTGELFF. In nucleotides, the CDR3 is TGTGCCAGCAGTTTATTCTATCTGACCGGGACTATAAACACCGGGGAGCTGTTTTTT.

In this sample, this clone turned up a few times. The chain couples TRBV28 to TRBJ2-2, with a tentative D call TRBD2 (5 bases). Germline V gene lookup returns CDR1 MDHEN and CDR2 SYDVKM. V was clipped by 5 bases and J by 6 bases, with 13 bases between them. The length of the CDR3 is 14 residues. The CDR3 DNA reads TGTGCCAGCAGTCCCGGACTCTCGGCCGGGGAGCTGTTTTTT. It encodes CASSPGLSAGELFF.

This clone was detected only a few times. The rearrangement uses TRBV30 and TRBJ1-5; D is perhaps TRBD1 (5 bases). There are 15 residues in the CDR3. V shed 4 bases and J shed 2 bases, with 15 bases lying between them. Germline lookup yields CDR1 GTSNPN and CDR2 SVGIG (reference sequence). In nucleotides, the CDR3 is TGTGCCTGGACTGGCCAGGGCAGGGGCAATCAGCCCCAGCATTTT. It encodes CAWTGQGRGNQPQHF.

The chain employs TRBV7-9 and TRBJ1-1; D might be TRBD1 (5 bases). V was shortened by 7 bases and J by 4 bases, with 13 bases between the two germline ends. CDR3 length: 13 amino acids. CDR1 SEHNR and CDR2 FQNEAQ come from the germline V gene (reference sequence). The CDR3 is CASTSQGLTEAFF. CDR3 nucleotide sequence: TGTGCCAGCACCTCCCAGGGACTCACTGAAGCTTTCTTT.

A note on this clone: The junction departs from the called germline gene at one end, perhaps through a read error. This chain uses TRBV30 with TRBJ2-7, with a possible D match to TRBD1 (5 bases). Per germline, CDR1 GTSNPN and CDR2 SVGIG (reference sequence). This CDR3 has 12 residues. The CDR3 DNA is TGTGCCTGGAGCCCCAACCAGGGCAGACTGTTCTTC. It encodes CAWSPNQGRLFF.

The CDR3 coding sequence is TGCGCCAGCAGCCACCCCTTACAGGGTATGGTCTACACCTTC. This translates into CASSHPLQGMVYTF. The chain joins TRBV4-1 to TRBJ1-2; D perhaps matches TRBD1 (6 bases). V dropped 3 bases and J dropped 10 bases, with 18 bases sitting between them. Germline-derived CDR1 and CDR2 are MGHRA and YSYEKL. This CDR3 comprises 14 residues.